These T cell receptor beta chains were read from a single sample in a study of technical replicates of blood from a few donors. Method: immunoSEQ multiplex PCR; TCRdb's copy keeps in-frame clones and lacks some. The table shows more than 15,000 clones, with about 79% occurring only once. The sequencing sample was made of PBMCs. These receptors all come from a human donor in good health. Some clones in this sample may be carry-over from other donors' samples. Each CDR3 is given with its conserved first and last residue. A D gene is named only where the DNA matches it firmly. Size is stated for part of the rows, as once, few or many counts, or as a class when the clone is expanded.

CDR3nt: TGTGCCAGCGGACTAGCGGGAGGGATCTACAATGAGCAGTTCTTC; CDR3aa: CASGLAGGIYNEQFF; v_gene: TRBV6-1; abundance: NA; d_gene: TRBD2; j_gene: TRBJ2-1
CDR3nt: TGTGCCAGCAGTCCAGACAGAGTTCAGCCCCAGCATTTT; CDR3aa: CASSPDRVQPQHF; v_gene: TRBV28; abundance: NA; d_gene: NA; j_gene: TRBJ1-5
CDR3nt: TGTGCCTGGAGCCCCACAGGGTACGGCTACACCTTC; CDR3aa: CAWSPTGYGYTF; v_gene: TRBV30; abundance: NA; d_gene: NA; j_gene: TRBJ1-2
CDR3nt: TGCGCCAGCAGCCCACGAGGGACTAGCGGAGGCCGGACAGATACGCAGTATTTT; CDR3aa: CASSPRGTSGGRTDTQYF; v_gene: TRBV5-1; abundance: NA; d_gene: TRBD2; j_gene: TRBJ2-3
CDR3nt: TGTGCCAGCAGTGTCCCCGGGGGTATGAACACTGAAGCTTTCTTT; CDR3aa: CASSVPGGMNTEAFF; v_gene: TRBV25-1; abundance: few; d_gene: NA; j_gene: TRBJ1-1
CDR3nt: TGTGCCAGCAGCGTCGGGAAGTCCACTGAAGCTTTCTTT; CDR3aa: CASSVGKSTEAFF; v_gene: TRBV6-5; abundance: few; d_gene: NA; j_gene: TRBJ1-1
CDR3nt: TGTGCCAGCAGTGCTTACAATGAGCAGTTCTTC; CDR3aa: CASSAYNEQFF; v_gene: TRBV6-1; abundance: NA; d_gene: NA; j_gene: TRBJ2-1
CDR3nt: TGTGCCTGGAGAAGCAGGTCATCTGGAAACACCATATATTTT; CDR3aa: CAWRSRSSGNTIYF; v_gene: TRBV30; abundance: NA; d_gene: NA; j_gene: TRBJ1-3
CDR3nt: TGCAGCGTTGAGAGCGGGATGAACACCGGGGAGCTGTTTTTT; CDR3aa: CSVESGMNTGELFF; v_gene: TRBV29-1; abundance: NA; d_gene: TRBD2; j_gene: TRBJ2-2
CDR3nt: TGTGCCTGGAGTGATGGGGGGTCTTTATTTTTT; CDR3aa: CAWSDGGSLFF; v_gene: TRBV30; abundance: NA; d_gene: NA; j_gene: TRBJ1-4
CDR3nt: TGCGCCAGCAGCTTGGGGGACACTGACTATGGCTACACCTTC; CDR3aa: CASSLGDTDYGYTF; v_gene: TRBV5-1; abundance: NA; d_gene: NA; j_gene: TRBJ1-2
CDR3nt: TGCGCCAGCAGCCACCCGGACAGGGGGATCACCGGGGAGCTGTTTTTT; CDR3aa: CASSHPDRGITGELFF; v_gene: TRBV5-1; abundance: NA; d_gene: TRBD1; j_gene: TRBJ2-2
CDR3nt: TGTGCCATCAGTGAGATGACAGGGAACAATGAGCAGTTCTTC; CDR3aa: CAISEMTGNNEQFF; v_gene: TRBV10-3; abundance: NA; d_gene: TRBD1; j_gene: TRBJ2-1
CDR3nt: TGTGCCAGCAGTACAGGGTCAGACTCCTACGAGCAGTACTTC; CDR3aa: CASSTGSDSYEQYF; v_gene: TRBV7-9; abundance: NA; d_gene: NA; j_gene: TRBJ2-7
CDR3nt: TGTGCCAGCAGTGAACTGACAGGTTGGGGGGAGACCCAGTACTTC; CDR3aa: CASSELTGWGETQYF; v_gene: TRBV25-1; abundance: NA; d_gene: NA; j_gene: TRBJ2-5
CDR3nt: TGCAGCGTTGAGGGGGCTAGCAATTTAGCTAATGAGCAGTTCTTC; CDR3aa: CSVEGASNLANEQFF; v_gene: TRBV29-1; abundance: NA; d_gene: NA; j_gene: TRBJ2-1
CDR3nt: TGTGCCAGCACCTCCGGGACAGGGTATCAGCCCCAGCATTTT; CDR3aa: CASTSGTGYQPQHF; v_gene: TRBV28; abundance: NA; d_gene: TRBD1; j_gene: TRBJ1-5
CDR3nt: TGCAGCGTCGGGAACAGGGGCACCGGGGAGCTGTTTTTT; CDR3aa: CSVGNRGTGELFF; v_gene: TRBV29-1; abundance: NA; d_gene: TRBD1; j_gene: TRBJ2-2
CDR3nt: TGCGCCAGCAGCTTATCCCAGGTCCAAGAGACCCAGTACTTC; CDR3aa: CASSLSQVQETQYF; v_gene: TRBV5-1; abundance: NA; d_gene: NA; j_gene: TRBJ2-5
CDR3nt: TGCGCCAGCAGTACCGGGGAAATCTACAATGAGCAGTTCTTC; CDR3aa: CASSTGEIYNEQFF; v_gene: TRBV4-1; abundance: once; d_gene: NA; j_gene: TRBJ2-1
CDR3nt: TGCGCCAGCAGCTCCGGACTAGCGGGAGCAGCGTCGCAGTATTTT; CDR3aa: CASSSGLAGAASQYF; v_gene: TRBV5-1; abundance: NA; d_gene: TRBD2; j_gene: TRBJ2-3
CDR3nt: TGTGCCAGTAGCGCCCTTTGGGGAGAATACAATGAGCAGTTCTTC; CDR3aa: CASSALWGEYNEQFF; v_gene: TRBV19; abundance: NA; d_gene: NA; j_gene: TRBJ2-1